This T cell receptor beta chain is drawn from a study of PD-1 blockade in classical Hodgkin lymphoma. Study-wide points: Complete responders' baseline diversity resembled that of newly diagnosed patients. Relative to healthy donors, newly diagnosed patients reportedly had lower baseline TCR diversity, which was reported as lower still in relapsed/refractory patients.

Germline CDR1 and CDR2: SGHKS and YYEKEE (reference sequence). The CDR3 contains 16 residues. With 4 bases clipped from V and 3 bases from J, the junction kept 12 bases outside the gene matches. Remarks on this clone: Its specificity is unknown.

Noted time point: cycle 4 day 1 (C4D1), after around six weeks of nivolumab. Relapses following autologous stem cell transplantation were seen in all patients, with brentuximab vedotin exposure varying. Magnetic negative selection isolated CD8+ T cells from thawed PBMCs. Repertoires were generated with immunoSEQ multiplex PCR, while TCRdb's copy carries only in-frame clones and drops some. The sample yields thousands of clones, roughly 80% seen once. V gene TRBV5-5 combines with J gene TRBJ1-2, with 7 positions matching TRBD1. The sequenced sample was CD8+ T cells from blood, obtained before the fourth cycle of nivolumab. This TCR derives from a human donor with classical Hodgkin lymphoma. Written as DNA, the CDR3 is TGTGCCAGCAGCCGCGAATTTACAGGGGCTGACTATGGCTACACCTTC. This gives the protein CASSREFTGADYGYTF.